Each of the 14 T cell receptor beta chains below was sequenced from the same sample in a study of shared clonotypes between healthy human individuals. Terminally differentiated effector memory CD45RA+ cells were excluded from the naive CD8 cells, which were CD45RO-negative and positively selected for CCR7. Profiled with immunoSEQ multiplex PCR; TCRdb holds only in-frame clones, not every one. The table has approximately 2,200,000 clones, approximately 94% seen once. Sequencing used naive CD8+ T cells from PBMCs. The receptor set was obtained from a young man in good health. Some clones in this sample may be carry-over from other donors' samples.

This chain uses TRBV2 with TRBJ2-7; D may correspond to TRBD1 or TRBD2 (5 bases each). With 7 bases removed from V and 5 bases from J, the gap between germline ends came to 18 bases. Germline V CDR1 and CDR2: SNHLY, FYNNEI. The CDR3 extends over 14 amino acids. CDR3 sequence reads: CASILGVTTNEQYF. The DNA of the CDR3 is TGTGCCAGCATCTTGGGGGTCACAACGAACGAGCAGTACTTC.

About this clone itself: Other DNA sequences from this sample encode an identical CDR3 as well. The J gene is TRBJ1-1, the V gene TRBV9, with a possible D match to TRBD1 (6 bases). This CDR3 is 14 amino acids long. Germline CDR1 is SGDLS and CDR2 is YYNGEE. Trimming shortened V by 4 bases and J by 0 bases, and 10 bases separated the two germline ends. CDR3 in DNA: TGTGCCAGCAGCCCGAGGGGGATGAACACTGAAGCTTTCTTT. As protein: CASSPRGMNTEAFF.

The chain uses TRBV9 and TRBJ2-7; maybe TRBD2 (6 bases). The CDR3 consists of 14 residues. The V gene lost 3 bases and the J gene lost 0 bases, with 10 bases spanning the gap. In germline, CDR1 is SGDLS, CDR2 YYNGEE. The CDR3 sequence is CASSAEGTSYEQYF. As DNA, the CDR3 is TGTGCCAGCAGCGCGGAGGGGACCTCCTACGAGCAGTACTTC.

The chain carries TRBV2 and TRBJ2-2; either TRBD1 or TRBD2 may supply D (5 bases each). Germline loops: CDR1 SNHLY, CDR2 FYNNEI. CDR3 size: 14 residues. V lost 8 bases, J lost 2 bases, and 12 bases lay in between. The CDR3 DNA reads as TGTGCCAGCTCGGGACGGCCAAACACCGGGGAGCTGTTTTTT. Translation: CASSGRPNTGELFF.

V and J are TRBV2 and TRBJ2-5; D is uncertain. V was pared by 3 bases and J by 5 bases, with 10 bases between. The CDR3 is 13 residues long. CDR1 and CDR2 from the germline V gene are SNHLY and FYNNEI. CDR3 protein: CASSEENMETQYF. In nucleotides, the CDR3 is TGTGCCAGCAGTGAGGAGAATATGGAGACCCAGTACTTC.

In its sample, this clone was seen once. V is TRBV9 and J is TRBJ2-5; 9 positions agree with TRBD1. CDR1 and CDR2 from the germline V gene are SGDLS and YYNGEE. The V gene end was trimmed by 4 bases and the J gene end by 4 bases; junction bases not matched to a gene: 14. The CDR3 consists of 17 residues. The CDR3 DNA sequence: TGTGCCAGCAGCCTACCAGGGACAGGGTATTTACCAGAGACCCAGTACTTC. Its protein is CASSLPGTGYLPETQYF.

CDR3 residues: CASKGAGVRLGTDTQYF. In nucleotides, the CDR3 is TGTGCCAGCAAGGGAGCGGGAGTAAGATTGGGCACAGATACGCAGTATTTT. The chain uses TRBV7-8 and TRBJ2-3; 8 nucleotides line up with TRBD2. The CDR3 loop spans 17 amino acids. The V gene end was trimmed by 7 bases and the J gene end by 1 base; junction bases not matched to a gene: 13. CDR1 SGHVS and CDR2 FQNEAQ come from the germline V gene.

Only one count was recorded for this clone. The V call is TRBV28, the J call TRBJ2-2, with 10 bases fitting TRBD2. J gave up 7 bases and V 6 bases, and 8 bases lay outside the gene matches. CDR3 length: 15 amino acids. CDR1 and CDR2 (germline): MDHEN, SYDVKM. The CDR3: CASRSGRAQFGELFF. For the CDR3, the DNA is TGTGCCAGCAGAAGCGGGAGGGCCCAATTCGGGGAGCTGTTTTTT.

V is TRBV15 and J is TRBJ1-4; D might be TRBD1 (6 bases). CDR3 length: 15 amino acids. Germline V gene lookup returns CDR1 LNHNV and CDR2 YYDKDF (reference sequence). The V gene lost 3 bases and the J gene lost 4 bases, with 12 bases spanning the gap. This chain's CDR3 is CATSREGEINEKLFF. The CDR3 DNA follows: TGTGCCACCAGCAGGGAGGGGGAGATTAATGAAAAACTGTTTTTT. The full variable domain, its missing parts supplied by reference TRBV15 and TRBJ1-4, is DAMVIQNPRYQVTQFGKPVTLSCSQTLNHNVMYWYQQKSSQAPKLLFHYYDKDFNNEADTPDNFQSRRPNTSFCFLDIRSPGLGDTAMYLCATSREGEINEKLFFGSGTQLSVL.

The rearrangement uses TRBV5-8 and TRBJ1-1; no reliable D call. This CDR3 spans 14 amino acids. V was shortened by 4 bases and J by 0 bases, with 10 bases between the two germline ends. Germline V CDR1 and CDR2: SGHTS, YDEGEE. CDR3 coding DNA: TGTGCCAGCAGCCCTTCGCCCATGAACACTGAAGCTTTCTTT. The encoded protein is CASSPSPMNTEAFF.

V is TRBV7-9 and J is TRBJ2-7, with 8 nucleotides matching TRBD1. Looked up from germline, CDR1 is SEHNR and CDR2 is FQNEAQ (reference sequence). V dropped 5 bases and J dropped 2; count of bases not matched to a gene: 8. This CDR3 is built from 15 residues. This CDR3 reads CASSPPGQVAYEQYF. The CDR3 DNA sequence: TGTGCCAGCAGCCCTCCGGGACAGGTAGCCTACGAGCAGTACTTC.

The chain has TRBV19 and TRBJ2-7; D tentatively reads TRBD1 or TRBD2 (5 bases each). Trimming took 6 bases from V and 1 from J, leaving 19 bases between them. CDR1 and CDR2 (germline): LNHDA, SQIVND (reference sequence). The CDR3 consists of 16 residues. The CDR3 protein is CASRSSGWGESYEQYF. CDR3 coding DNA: TGTGCCAGTAGATCCTCGGGGTGGGGCGAATCCTACGAGCAGTACTTC.

CDR3 DNA sequence: TGTGCCACCAGCATGAGATCGAACACTGAAGCTTTCTTT. As protein: CATSMRSNTEAFF. The chain combines TRBV15 with TRBJ1-1; D remains ambiguous. Per germline, CDR1 LNHNV and CDR2 YYDKDF (reference sequence). The V end was cut by 4 bases, the J end by 1 base, with 7 bases between. This CDR3 spans 13 amino acids.

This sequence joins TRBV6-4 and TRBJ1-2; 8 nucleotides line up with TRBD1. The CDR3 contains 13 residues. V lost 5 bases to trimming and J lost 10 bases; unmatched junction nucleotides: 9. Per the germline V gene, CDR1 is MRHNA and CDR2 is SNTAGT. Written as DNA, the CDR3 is TGTGCCAGCAGTCAGACAGGGGTCGGTGACTACACCTTC. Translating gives CASSQTGVGDYTF.